Below, 15 T cell receptor beta chains from the same sample are listed, as sequenced in a study of control samples from healthy donors and cancer patients. Using immunoSEQ multiplex PCR, the repertoire was profiled, and TCRdb retains in-frame clones only, with some absent. Found here are approximately 76,000 clones, 75% to 85% of them singletons; the top ten hold under 14%. The sequenced sample consisted of PBMCs. The receptors were sampled from a man between 60 and 75 years old with head and neck cancer.

The chain is built from TRBV19 and TRBJ2-7; perhaps TRBD2 as D (7 bases). The germline V gene has CDR1 LNHDA and CDR2 SQIVND (reference sequence). The CDR3 contains 14 residues. V was trimmed by 4 bases and J by 6 bases, leaving 16 bases between them. Here the CDR3 DNA reads TGTGCCAGTAGTAAGGGGCGGGGGCTGACCGAGCAGTACTTC. Translated: CASSKGRGLTEQYF.

The rearrangement joins TRBV7-9 to TRBJ1-2; D call uncertain. V was clipped by 2 bases and J by 0 bases, with 13 bases between them. The CDR3 totals 16 residues. CDR1 SEHNR and CDR2 FQNEAQ come from the germline V gene (reference sequence). The CDR3 sequence: CASSLFLGRTNYGYTF. The CDR3 DNA sequence: TGTGCCAGCAGCTTATTCTTAGGGAGAACTAACTATGGCTACACCTTC. The entire variable domain, with the rest obtained from reference TRBV7-9 and TRBJ1-2, is as follows: DTGVSQNPRHKITKRGQNVTFRCDPISEHNRLYWYRQTLGQGPEFLTYFQNEAQLEKSRLLSDRFSAERPKGSFSTLEIQRTEQGDSAMYLCASSLFLGRTNYGYTFGSGTRLTVV.

The genes are TRBV3-1 (or the pseudogene TRBV3-2) and TRBJ2-5, with unresolved D. The CDR3 is 15 residues long. Germline loops: CDR1 LGHDT, CDR2 YNNKEL (reference sequence). V lost 4 bases, J lost 5 bases, and 17 bases lay in between. CDR3 in DNA: TGTGCCAGCAGCCTTTTGGGCCCAGAGGCGGAGACCCAGTACTTC. Translating gives CASSLLGPEAETQYF.

V is TRBV29-1 and J is TRBJ1-2; 9 bases fit TRBD1. Germline V gene data show CDR1 as SQVTM and CDR2 as ANQGSEA. This CDR3 is built from 15 residues. The V gene end was trimmed by 6 bases and the J gene end by 2 bases; junction bases not matched to a gene: 10. CDR3 loop: CSVAQPGQGNYGYTF. The CDR3 DNA reads as TGCAGCGTCGCGCAACCGGGACAGGGAAACTATGGCTACACCTTC.

The gene calls are TRBV7-9 and TRBJ2-1, with 7 bases lining up with TRBD2. V gave up 3 bases and J gave up 8 bases; unmatched junction bases: 10. The CDR3 is 15 residues long. CDR1 and CDR2 from the germline V gene are SEHNR and FQNEAQ (reference sequence). The CDR3 here is CASSFVGGGPYEQFF. CDR3 bases: TGTGCCAGCAGCTTTGTGGGGGGAGGGCCGTATGAGCAGTTCTTC. Supplemented by reference TRBV7-9 and TRBJ2-1, the full variable domain reads DTGVSQNPRHKITKRGQNVTFRCDPISEHNRLYWYRQTLGQGPEFLTYFQNEAQLEKSRLLSDRFSAERPKGSFSTLEIQRTEQGDSAMYLCASSFVGGGPYEQFFGPGTRLTVL.

The chain is built from TRBV7-2 and TRBJ2-1; D is unclear. The germline V gene encodes CDR1 SGHTA and CDR2 FQGNSA. Trimming took off 4 bases at V and 8 bases at J, with 9 bases between the two ends. The CDR3 is made up of 12 amino acids. As DNA, the CDR3 is TGTGCCAGCAGCTCCTATACGGATGAGCAGTTCTTC. This encodes CASSSYTDEQFF.

This clone was recorded once. This rearrangement joins TRBV19 to TRBJ1-5; 8 positions agree with TRBD1. This CDR3 is 15 amino acids long. Germline V gives CDR1 LNHDA, CDR2 SQIVND (reference sequence). The V gene end was trimmed by 4 bases and the J gene end by 0 bases; junction bases not matched to a gene: 2. Here the CDR3 reads CASSRQGYSNQPQHF. Here the CDR3 DNA reads TGTGCCAGTAGTAGACAGGGGTATAGCAATCAGCCCCAGCATTTT. Combining the CDR3 with reference TRBV19 and TRBJ1-5 gives the whole variable domain DGGITQSPKYLFRKEGQNVTLSCEQNLNHDAMYWYRQDPGQGLRLIYYSQIVNDFQKGDIAEGYSVSREKKESFPLTVTSAQKNPTAFYLCASSRQGYSNQPQHFGDGTRLSIL.

The V call is TRBV5-5, the J call TRBJ2-5, with 7 nucleotides matching TRBD2. Matching the DNA end better, TRBJ2-7 makes the J call doubtful. Germline lookup yields CDR1 SGHKS and CDR2 YYEKEE (reference sequence). The CDR3 totals 15 residues. CDR3 nucleotides: TGTGCCAGCAGCTTCGGACCCGGGGAGGGGTACGAGCAGTACTTC. Translation gives CASSFGPGEGYEQYF.

CDR3 in amino acids: CASSRRLAGTVRSYNEQFF. The CDR3 nucleotides read TGTGCCAGCAGCCGCCGCTTAGCGGGAACGGTCCGCTCCTACAATGAGCAGTTCTTC. The V and J genes are TRBV7-8 and TRBJ2-1, with TRBD2 matching over 8 bases. CDR1 is SGHVS, CDR2 FQNEAQ, per germline. The V and J ends lost 5 bases and 0 bases, in that order; junction bases with no gene match: 15. This CDR3 region has 19 residues.

A single count supports this clone. CDR3 protein: CASSSGTGGYNEQFF. CDR3 nucleotides: TGTGCCAGCAGTTCCGGGACAGGGGGCTACAATGAGCAGTTCTTC. The chain uses TRBV27 and TRBJ2-1; 11 bases fit TRBD1. CDR1 and CDR2 (germline): MNHEY, SMNVEV (reference sequence). The CDR3 extends over 15 amino acids. After removal of 4 bases from V and 3 bases from J, the junction contained 2 bases not matched to a gene.

The chain links TRBV7-9 to TRBJ1-5; 7 nucleotides match TRBD1. Losses at the gene ends were 5 bases for V and 3 bases for J; bases not matched to a gene: 4. The germline V gene encodes CDR1 SEHNR and CDR2 FQNEAQ (reference sequence). The CDR3 is 14 amino acids. The CDR3 spells CASSLTGVNQPQHF. In DNA form, the CDR3 reads TGTGCCAGCAGCCTTACAGGGGTCAATCAGCCCCAGCATTTT.

The V gene is TRBV5-4, the J gene TRBJ2-5, with 7 bases identical to TRBD2. Germline CDR1 reads SGHNT; CDR2 reads YYREEE (reference sequence). The CDR3 length is 15 residues. Trimming removed 0 bases from V and 2 bases from J; junction bases left unmatched: 4. DNA for the CDR3: TGTGCCAGCAGCTTGGCGACTAGCTTTCAAGAGACCCAGTACTTC. Translation: CASSLATSFQETQYF.

The gene calls are TRBV7-2 and TRBJ1-1, with D uncertain. CDR3 size: 11 residues. From germline, CDR1 is SGHTA and CDR2 FQGNSA. The V end lost 2 bases, the J end lost 8 bases, and 6 bases lay between the germline ends. The CDR3, as DNA: TGTGCCAGCAGCTTACGGTGGGAAGCTTTCTTT. As protein: CASSLRWEAFF.

The chain employs TRBV2 and TRBJ1-2; D unresolved. Germline CDR1 SNHLY, CDR2 FYNNEI. Trimming took 4 bases from V and 3 from J, leaving 6 bases between them. This CDR3 region has 12 residues. The CDR3 nucleotides are TGTGCCAGCAGTGTTCGTGACTATGGCTACACCTTC. Its translation is CASSVRDYGYTF.

This clone has a handful of counts. This CDR3 reads CSGDKQGADEQFF. CDR3 nucleotides: TGCAGCGGCGATAAACAGGGGGCTGATGAGCAGTTCTTC. V and J are TRBV29-1 and TRBJ2-1; 9 nucleotides align to TRBD1. This CDR3 contains 13 residues. Germline CDR1 is SQVTM and CDR2 is ANQGSEA. Trimming at V came to 7 bases and at J to 8 bases, leaving 9 bases not matched to a gene.